A selection of T cell receptor beta chains follows, all from one sample in a study of T cells in Graves' hyperthyroidism and ophthalmopathy. TCRdb ran MiXCR on the multiplex PCR reads and lists one entry per CDR3 protein. The sample records approximately 400,000 distinct CDR3 sequences, around an eighth being singletons. Sequencing was carried out using blood. The receptor source for this set is a man under 40 with Graves' hyperthyroidism that later progressed to Graves' ophthalmopathy. The CDR3 runs from the conserved cysteine through the conserved F or W. The order of the fields is D gene, V gene, J gene, clone size, CDR3 DNA, CDR3 protein. A D gene is named only where the DNA matches it firmly. The size of a clone is reported for some rows only, either as once, few or many, or as a class for expanded clones.

D gene: TRBD2
V gene: TRBV20-1
J gene: TRBJ2-5
clone size: many
CDR3 DNA: TGCAGTGCTAGATTGCCGGGGGGGCTGGAGACCCAGTACTTC
CDR3 protein: CSARLPGGLETQYF

D gene: TRBD2
V gene: TRBV28
J gene: TRBJ2-7
clone size: few
CDR3 DNA: TGTGCCAGCAGCGGACTAGCGGGGGGTCCTACCTACGAGCAGTACTTC
CDR3 protein: CASSGLAGGPTYEQYF

D gene: TRBD1
V gene: TRBV2
J gene: TRBJ1-6
clone size: few
CDR3 DNA: TGTGCCACCAAGGACAGGGTGAATTCACCCCTCCACTTT
CDR3 protein: CATKDRVNSPLHF

D gene: .
V gene: TRBV19
J gene: TRBJ1-5
clone size: few
CDR3 DNA: TGTGCCAGTAGCTGGGGGAGGCCTTCTAGCAATCAGCCCCAGCATTTT
CDR3 protein: CASSWGRPSSNQPQHF

D gene: .
V gene: TRBV20-1
J gene: TRBJ1-1
clone size: .
CDR3 DNA: TGCAGTGCTAGAGATCAGCTGACGGACGCTGAAGCTTTCTTT
CDR3 protein: CSARDQLTDAEAFF

D gene: .
V gene: TRBV28
J gene: TRBJ2-7
clone size: many
CDR3 DNA: TGTGCCAGCAGGAGAACAGGGAAAGGCTACGAGCAGTACTTC
CDR3 protein: CASRRTGKGYEQYF

D gene: .
V gene: TRBV12-3/TRBV12-4
J gene: TRBJ1-1
clone size: many
CDR3 DNA: TGTGCCAGCCGCCGTGCTCCTCAAGCTTTCTTT
CDR3 protein: CASRRAPQAFF

D gene: .
V gene: TRBV7-8
J gene: TRBJ1-5
clone size: few
CDR3 DNA: TGTGCCAGCAGCCAAACCCCGGGACAAAGAACCCCTATATATAGCAATCAGCCCCAGCATTTT
CDR3 protein: CASSQTPGQRTPIYSNQPQHF

D gene: TRBD2
V gene: TRBV7-9
J gene: TRBJ2-2
clone size: many
CDR3 DNA: TGTGCCAGCAGCCCCAGACTAGCGGGGAGGAACACCGGGGAGCTGTTTTTT
CDR3 protein: CASSPRLAGRNTGELFF

D gene: .
V gene: TRBV5-4
J gene: TRBJ2-5
clone size: .
CDR3 DNA: TGTGCCAGCAGCTTGACAGGGAGGCAAGAGACCCAGTACTTC
CDR3 protein: CASSLTGRQETQYF

D gene: TRBD2
V gene: TRBV20-1
J gene: TRBJ2-1
clone size: .
CDR3 DNA: TGCAGTGCCGGTGCGCTAGCGGTAGATGAGCAGTTCTTC
CDR3 protein: CSAGALAVDEQFF

D gene: .
V gene: TRBV10-3
J gene: TRBJ1-4
clone size: many
CDR3 DNA: TGTGCCATCAGTGAACGACAGACAGGAGGTGGTGAAAAACTGTTTTTT
CDR3 protein: CAISERQTGGGEKLFF

D gene: .
V gene: TRBV5-4
J gene: TRBJ2-3
clone size: .
CDR3 DNA: TGTGCCAGCAACTCGGAAGGGGCGCTCTACCTGACTAGCACAGATACGCAGTATTTT
CDR3 protein: CASNSEGALYLTSTDTQYF

D gene: .
V gene: TRBV28
J gene: TRBJ2-7
clone size: few
CDR3 DNA: TGTGCCAGCAGTAAGCGGCCTTACGAGCAGTACTTC
CDR3 protein: CASSKRPYEQYF

D gene: TRBD1
V gene: TRBV5-6
J gene: TRBJ1-5
clone size: .
CDR3 DNA: TGTGCCAGCAGCTTCAGGGGACAGAAGCTAAATCAGCCCCAGCATTTT
CDR3 protein: CASSFRGQKLNQPQHF

D gene: .
V gene: TRBV10-1
J gene: TRBJ1-1
clone size: many
CDR3 DNA: TGCGCCAGCAGTGACTCGTGGGGGGTGGCTGAAGCTTTCTTT
CDR3 protein: CASSDSWGVAEAFF

D gene: TRBD1
V gene: TRBV30
J gene: TRBJ2-7
clone size: .
CDR3 DNA: TGTGCCTGGAGACACCGGGACAGGGGCTACGAGCAGTACTTC
CDR3 protein: CAWRHRDRGYEQYF

D gene: .
V gene: TRBV11-2
J gene: TRBJ1-2
clone size: many
CDR3 DNA: TGTGCCAGCAGCTTAGCGATGACAGGCTATGGCTACACCTTC
CDR3 protein: CASSLAMTGYGYTF

D gene: TRBD1
V gene: TRBV12-3/TRBV12-4
J gene: TRBJ2-7
clone size: many
CDR3 DNA: TGTGCCAGCAGTTACCGGGACAGGGTCTACGAGCAGTACTTC
CDR3 protein: CASSYRDRVYEQYF

D gene: .
V gene: TRBV6-1
J gene: TRBJ2-7
clone size: many
CDR3 DNA: TGTGCCAGCAGCCGGACCTCGGCCCCTTACGAGCAGTACTTC
CDR3 protein: CASSRTSAPYEQYF

D gene: .
V gene: TRBV30
J gene: TRBJ2-7
clone size: few
CDR3 DNA: TGTGCCTGGAGCTTGGGTAGGGCCTACGAGCAGTACTTC
CDR3 protein: CAWSLGRAYEQYF

D gene: .
V gene: TRBV4-1
J gene: TRBJ2-5
clone size: few
CDR3 DNA: TGCGCCAGCAGCCAAGATATAGTCCAAGAGACCCAGTACTTC
CDR3 protein: CASSQDIVQETQYF

D gene: TRBD1
V gene: TRBV19
J gene: TRBJ1-1
clone size: .
CDR3 DNA: TGTGCCAGTAGTATGTCAGGGGGCTACACTGAAGCTCTCTTT
CDR3 protein: CASSMSGGYTEALF

D gene: TRBD1
V gene: TRBV30
J gene: TRBJ2-7
clone size: .
CDR3 DNA: TGTGCCAGCCCCGAAAGGCTAGGGGGCATAGCCTACGAGCAGTACTTC
CDR3 protein: CASPERLGGIAYEQYF

D gene: .
V gene: TRBV15
J gene: TRBJ1-1
clone size: many
CDR3 DNA: TGTGCCACCAGCAGAGATAGGGTTTCCTTGAGCACTGAAGCTTTCTTT
CDR3 protein: CATSRDRVSLSTEAFF

D gene: TRBD1
V gene: TRBV20-1
J gene: TRBJ1-1
clone size: many
CDR3 DNA: TGCAGTGCTAGGATGACAGGGAGAAACACTGAAGCTTTCTTT
CDR3 protein: CSARMTGRNTEAFF

D gene: .
V gene: TRBV12-3/TRBV12-4
J gene: TRBJ2-2
clone size: many
CDR3 DNA: TGTGCCAGCTTTGGGGGCAGCACCGGGGAGCTGTTTTTT
CDR3 protein: CASFGGSTGELFF

D gene: .
V gene: TRBV29-1
J gene: TRBJ1-5
clone size: many
CDR3 DNA: TGCAGCGTGATAGGGTCGGGCAATCAGCCCCAGCATTTT
CDR3 protein: CSVIGSGNQPQHF

D gene: TRBD1
V gene: TRBV20-1
J gene: TRBJ1-5
clone size: many
CDR3 DNA: TGCAGTGCTGGAGGGACAGGGCTAAGCAATCAGCCCCAGCATTTT
CDR3 protein: CSAGGTGLSNQPQHF

D gene: .
V gene: TRBV19
J gene: TRBJ1-1
clone size: many
CDR3 DNA: TGTGCCAGTAGTACGCGGGCAGTAGGGACTGAAGCTTTCTTT
CDR3 protein: CASSTRAVGTEAFF

D gene: .
V gene: TRBV7-9
J gene: TRBJ2-7
clone size: few
CDR3 DNA: TGTGCCAGCAGCTCCTACCGGGGATCGTACGAGCAGTACTTC
CDR3 protein: CASSSYRGSYEQYF

D gene: TRBD2
V gene: TRBV5-6
J gene: TRBJ2-3
clone size: .
CDR3 DNA: TGTGCCAGCAGCTTGGAACTAGCGGGGGGAACAGATACGCAGTATTTT
CDR3 protein: CASSLELAGGTDTQYF

D gene: .
V gene: TRBV5-1
J gene: TRBJ1-4
clone size: many
CDR3 DNA: TGCGCCAGCAGATGGGAGGCGAATGAAAAACTGTTTTTT
CDR3 protein: CASRWEANEKLFF

D gene: TRBD1
V gene: TRBV12-3/TRBV12-4
J gene: TRBJ2-5
clone size: .
CDR3 DNA: TGTGCCAGCAGTCAGGACAGGGAGAATCGTCACTTC
CDR3 protein: CASSQDRENRHF

D gene: .
V gene: TRBV2
J gene: TRBJ1-3
clone size: many
CDR3 DNA: TGTGCCAGCAGTGAATACCCTGGGAACACCATATATTTT
CDR3 protein: CASSEYPGNTIYF

D gene: TRBD2
V gene: TRBV12-3/TRBV12-4
J gene: TRBJ2-3
clone size: few
CDR3 DNA: TGTGCCAGCAGTTTTCAGGGCGGGGGAGTCACGCAGTATTTT
CDR3 protein: CASSFQGGGVTQYF

D gene: .
V gene: TRBV2
J gene: TRBJ1-6
clone size: many
CDR3 DNA: TGTGCCAGCAGGCTTAATCGAGGACAGCAGAAGGGATATAATTCACCCCTCCACTTT
CDR3 protein: CASRLNRGQQKGYNSPLHF

D gene: TRBD1
V gene: TRBV7-9
J gene: TRBJ1-4
clone size: many
CDR3 DNA: TGTGCCAGCAGCTTATGGACAGGGGGAAGGACTAATGAAAAACTGTTTTTT
CDR3 protein: CASSLWTGGRTNEKLFF

D gene: .
V gene: TRBV18
J gene: TRBJ1-6
clone size: .
CDR3 DNA: TGTGCCAGTTCCCCGTCTGGGTTAGATTGGTCACCCCTCCACTTT
CDR3 protein: CASSPSGLDWSPLHF

D gene: .
V gene: TRBV30
J gene: TRBJ2-7
clone size: .
CDR3 DNA: TGTGCCTGGTCCCCGCAGGGGTACGAGCAGTACTTC
CDR3 protein: CAWSPQGYEQYF